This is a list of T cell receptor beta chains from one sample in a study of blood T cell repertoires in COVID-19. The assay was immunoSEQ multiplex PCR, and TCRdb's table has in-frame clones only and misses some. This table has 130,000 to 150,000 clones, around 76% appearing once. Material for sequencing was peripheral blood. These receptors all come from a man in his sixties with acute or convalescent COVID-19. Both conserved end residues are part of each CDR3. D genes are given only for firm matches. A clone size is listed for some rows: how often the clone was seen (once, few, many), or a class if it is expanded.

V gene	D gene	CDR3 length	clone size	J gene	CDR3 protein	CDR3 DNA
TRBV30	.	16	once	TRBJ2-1	CAWSVGAGRLYNEQFF	TGTGCCTGGAGTGTAGGTGCGGGAAGGTTGTACAATGAGCAGTTCTTC
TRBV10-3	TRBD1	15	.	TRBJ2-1	CAITEGTAVGDEQFF	TGTGCCATCACCGAGGGGACAGCAGTGGGTGATGAGCAGTTCTTC
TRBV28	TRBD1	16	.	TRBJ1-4	CASSPSGTGIREKLFF	TGTGCCAGCAGCCCGTCCGGGACAGGGATAAGAGAAAAACTGTTTTTT
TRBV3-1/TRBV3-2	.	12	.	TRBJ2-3	CASSLNSDTQYF	TGTGCCAGCAGCCTCAACAGTGATACGCAGTATTTT
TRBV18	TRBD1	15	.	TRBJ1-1	CASSPRDRANTEAFF	TGTGCCAGCTCACCGAGAGACAGGGCGAACACTGAAGCTTTCTTT
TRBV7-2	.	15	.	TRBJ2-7	CASTPSGGKSYEQYF	TGTGCCAGCACCCCAAGCGGAGGAAAATCCTACGAGCAGTACTTC
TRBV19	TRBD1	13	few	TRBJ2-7	CASRGTGAYEQYF	TGTGCCAGTAGGGGGACAGGGGCCTACGAGCAGTACTTC
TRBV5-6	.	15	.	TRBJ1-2	CASSLDGGFDYGYTF	TGTGCCAGCAGCTTGGATGGAGGGTTTGACTATGGCTACACCTTC
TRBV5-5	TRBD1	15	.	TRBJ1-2	CASSLDAGGAYGYTF	TGTGCCAGCAGCTTGGATGCAGGGGGCGCTTATGGCTACACCTTC
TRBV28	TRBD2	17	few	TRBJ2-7	CASSSLLSGVSSYEQYF	TGTGCCAGCAGTTCCCTTCTCAGCGGGGTTAGCTCCTACGAGCAGTACTTC
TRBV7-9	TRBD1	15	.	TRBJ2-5	CASSLGDRRQETQYF	TGTGCCAGCAGCTTAGGGGACAGGCGCCAAGAGACCCAGTACTTC
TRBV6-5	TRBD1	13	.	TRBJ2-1	CASRTGSYNEQFF	TGTGCCAGCAGGACAGGGTCCTACAATGAGCAGTTCTTC
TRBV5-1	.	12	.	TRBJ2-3	CASSRQSDTQYF	TGCGCCAGCAGCCGACAGTCAGATACGCAGTATTTT
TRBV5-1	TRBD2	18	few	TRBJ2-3	CASSLSPLAGDVSDTQYF	TGCGCCAGCAGCTTGAGTCCACTAGCGGGAGACGTATCAGATACGCAGTATTTT
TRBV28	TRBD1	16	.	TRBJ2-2	CASSFGTGLNTGELFF	TGTGCCAGCAGTTTCGGGACAGGGCTTAACACCGGGGAGCTGTTTTTT
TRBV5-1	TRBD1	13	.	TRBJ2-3	CASSWQGDDTQYF	TGCGCCAGCAGCTGGCAGGGGGACGATACGCAGTATTTT
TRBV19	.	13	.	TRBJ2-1	CASSPWPYNEQFF	TGTGCCAGTAGTCCCTGGCCCTACAATGAGCAGTTCTTC
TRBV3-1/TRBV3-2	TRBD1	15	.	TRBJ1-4	CASSPTTGGYEKLFF	TGTGCCAGCAGCCCGACGACAGGGGGCTATGAAAAACTGTTTTTT
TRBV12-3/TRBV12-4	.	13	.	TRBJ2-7	CASSPTGSYEQYF	TGTGCCAGCAGCCCTACAGGCTCCTACGAGCAGTACTTC
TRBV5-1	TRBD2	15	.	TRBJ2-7	CASSLELAGSYEQYF	TGCGCCAGCAGCTTGGAACTAGCGGGCTCCTACGAGCAGTACTTC
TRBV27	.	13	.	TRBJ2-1	CASRTLTYNEQFF	TGTGCCAGCAGGACGCTGACATACAATGAGCAGTTCTTC
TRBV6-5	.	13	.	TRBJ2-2	CASIQGIWGELFF	TGTGCCAGTATACAGGGCATTTGGGGGGAGCTGTTTTTT
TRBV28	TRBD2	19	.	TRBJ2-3	CASSPIPGLVSDGTDTQYF	TGTGCCAGCAGTCCCATCCCGGGACTAGTGTCGGACGGCACAGATACGCAGTATTTT
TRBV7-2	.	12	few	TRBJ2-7	CASSSTSYEQYF	TGTGCCAGCAGCTCCACTTCCTACGAGCAGTACTTC
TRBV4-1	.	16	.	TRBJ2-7	CASSSPLGEPYYEQYF	TGCGCCAGCAGCTCCCCGCTGGGCGAGCCTTACTACGAGCAGTACTTC
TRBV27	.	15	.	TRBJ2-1	CASSKRLGSYNEQFF	TGTGCCAGCAGTAAGAGACTAGGCTCCTACAATGAGCAGTTCTTC
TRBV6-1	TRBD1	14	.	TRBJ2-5	CASSDGQGLETQYF	TGTGCCAGCAGTGACGGACAGGGTTTGGAGACCCAGTACTTC
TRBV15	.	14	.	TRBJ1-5	CATSSRVSNQPQHF	TGTGCCACCTCAAGCAGGGTTAGCAATCAGCCCCAGCATTTT
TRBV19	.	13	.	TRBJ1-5	CASSPGGGQPQHF	TGTGCCAGTAGCCCCGGGGGAGGGCAGCCCCAGCATTTT
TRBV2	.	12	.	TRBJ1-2	CASSVGSYGYTF	TGTGCCAGCAGTGTTGGCAGCTATGGCTACACCTTC
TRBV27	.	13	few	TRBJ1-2	CASRPLSGGGYTF	TGTGCCAGCAGGCCCCTGTCCGGGGGAGGCTACACCTTC
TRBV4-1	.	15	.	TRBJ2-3	CASSQASSYADTQYF	TGCGCCAGCAGCCAAGCATCTAGCTACGCAGATACGCAGTATTTT
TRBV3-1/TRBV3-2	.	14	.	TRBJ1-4	CASSRGATNEKLFF	TGTGCCAGCAGCCGGGGAGCAACTAATGAAAAACTGTTTTTT
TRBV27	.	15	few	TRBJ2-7	CASSLSSVGYYEQYF	TGTGCCAGCAGTTTATCGTCGGTCGGGTACTACGAGCAGTACTTC
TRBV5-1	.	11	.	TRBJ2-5	CASSSQETQYF	TGCGCCAGCAGCTCACAAGAGACCCAGTACTTC
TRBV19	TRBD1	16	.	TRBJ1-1	CASSMSGQAMNTEAFF	TGTGCCAGTAGTATGTCGGGACAGGCCATGAACACTGAAGCTTTCTTT
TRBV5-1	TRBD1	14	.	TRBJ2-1	CATQGTGDYNEQFF	TGCGCCACACAAGGGACAGGGGACTACAATGAGCAGTTCTTC
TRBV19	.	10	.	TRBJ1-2	CASRGTGYTF	TGTGCCAGTAGGGGCACGGGCTACACCTTC
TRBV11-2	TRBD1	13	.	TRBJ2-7	CASSSGQGYEQYF	TGTGCCAGCAGCTCGGGACAGGGCTACGAGCAGTACTTC
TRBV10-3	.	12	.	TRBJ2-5	CAIGGAQETQYF	TGTGCCATCGGGGGGGCACAAGAGACCCAGTACTTC
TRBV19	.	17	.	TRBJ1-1	CASSTQRAPGRNTEAFF	TGTGCCAGTAGTACCCAGCGGGCCCCGGGAAGGAACACTGAAGCTTTCTTT
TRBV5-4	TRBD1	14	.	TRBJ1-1	CASSAGQQNTEAFF	TGTGCCAGCAGCGCGGGACAGCAGAACACTGAAGCTTTCTTT
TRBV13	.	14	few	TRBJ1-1	CASSLESESVEAFF	TGTGCCAGCAGCTTAGAATCAGAATCAGTTGAAGCTTTCTTT
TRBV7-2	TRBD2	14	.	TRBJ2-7	CASSSTSGPYEQYF	TGTGCCAGCAGCTCGACTAGCGGTCCCTACGAGCAGTACTTC
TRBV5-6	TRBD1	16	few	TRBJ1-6	CASSPIGGGSGSPLHF	TGTGCCAGCAGCCCTATCGGAGGGGGCAGCGGATCACCCCTCCACTTT
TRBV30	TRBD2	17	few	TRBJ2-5	CAWSDRLAGRYQETQYF	TGTGCCTGGAGTGATAGACTAGCGGGCCGGTACCAAGAGACCCAGTACTTC
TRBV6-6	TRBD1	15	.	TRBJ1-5	CASSGPGQGFQPQHF	TGTGCCAGCAGCGGACCGGGACAGGGGTTTCAGCCCCAGCATTTT
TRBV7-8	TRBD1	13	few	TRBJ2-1	CASQGQGEVEQFF	TGTGCCAGCCAGGGACAGGGGGAGGTTGAGCAGTTCTTC
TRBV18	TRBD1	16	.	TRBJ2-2	CASSEGQAANTGELFF	TGTGCCAGCTCAGAGGGACAGGCCGCGAACACCGGGGAGCTGTTTTTT
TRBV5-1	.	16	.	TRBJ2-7	CASSLDPRSVTHEQYF	TGCGCCAGCAGCTTGGACCCGAGGAGCGTTACCCACGAGCAGTACTTC
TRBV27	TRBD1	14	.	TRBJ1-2	CASSPGQGAYGYTF	TGTGCCAGCAGTCCGGGACAGGGGGCCTATGGCTACACCTTC
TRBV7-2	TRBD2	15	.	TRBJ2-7	CASSILAGGMYEQYF	TGTGCCAGCAGCATTCTAGCGGGAGGGATGTACGAGCAGTACTTC
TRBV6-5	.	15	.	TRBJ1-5	CASSWISGSNQPQHF	TGTGCCAGCAGTTGGATCTCGGGGAGCAATCAGCCCCAGCATTTT